One and the same sample provided the 8 T cell receptor beta chains below, sequenced in a study of blood T cell repertoires in COVID-19. Sequenced by immunoSEQ multiplex PCR; TCRdb stores in-frame clones only, minus some. The sample records approximately 290,000 clones, about 85% being singletons. Source material: peripheral blood. Every receptor here comes from a human donor with COVID-19, enrolled during active disease. The donor label of this sample is uncertain.

The CDR3 coding sequence is TGTGCCAGTAACCTCCGCCGAGGTATTAATGAAAAACTGTTTTTT. This gives the protein CASNLRRGINEKLFF. The genes are TRBV19 and TRBJ1-4, with D uncertain. In germline, CDR1 is LNHDA, CDR2 SQIVND (reference sequence). V was shortened by 7 bases and J by 4 bases, with 16 bases between the two germline ends. The CDR3 is 15 amino acids.

The rearrangement links TRBV3-1 (or the pseudogene TRBV3-2) to TRBJ2-7; the match to TRBD2 covers 9 bases. This CDR3 region has 15 residues. The V gene's germline CDR1 is LGHDT and CDR2 YNNKEL (reference sequence). The trim removed 1 base at V and 4 bases at J, leaving 5 bases unmatched. Here the CDR3 reads CASSQALAGLYEQYF. In DNA, the CDR3 is TGTGCCAGCAGCCAAGCACTAGCGGGCTTATACGAGCAGTACTTC.

The chain is built from TRBV10-1 and TRBJ1-1; tentative D call: TRBD1 (5 bases). CDR1 is WNHNN and CDR2 is SYGVQD in the germline V gene (reference sequence). Trimming cost V 0 bases and J 1 base, with 9 bases left between them. The CDR3 has 15 residues. CDR3 loop: CASSESATGNTEAFF. The DNA of the CDR3 is TGCGCCAGCAGTGAGTCCGCCACAGGGAACACTGAAGCTTTCTTT.

The chain combines TRBV5-4 with TRBJ1-1, with 9 bases identical to TRBD1. The germline gives CDR1 SGHNT, CDR2 YYREEE (reference sequence). The CDR3 contains 16 residues. After removal of 3 bases from V and 3 bases from J, the junction contained 9 bases not matched to a gene. The CDR3 sequence: CASSWDGTGWDTEAFF. CDR3 nucleotides: TGTGCCAGCAGCTGGGACGGGACAGGGTGGGACACTGAAGCTTTCTTT.

Concerning this clone: The identical CDR3 is also encoded by other nucleotide sequences in the sample. V gene TRBV4-2 combines with J gene TRBJ2-2; 8 bases match TRBD1. Losses at the gene ends were 5 bases for V and 7 bases for J; bases not matched to a gene: 6. CDR3 size: 14 residues. The germline V gene encodes CDR1 LGHNA and CDR2 YNFKEQ. The CDR3 reads CASSTRTGHGELFF. Written as DNA, the CDR3 is TGTGCCAGCAGCACCAGGACAGGGCACGGGGAGCTGTTTTTT.

The chain couples TRBV6-2 or TRBV6-3 to TRBJ1-1; 8 positions match TRBD1. CDR1 is MNHEY, CDR2 SVGEGT, per germline. The trim removed 5 bases at V and 5 bases at J, leaving 16 bases unmatched. The CDR3 sequence is 17 residues long. Here the CDR3 reads CASSNLPKGQGGTEAFF. DNA for the CDR3: TGTGCCAGCAGTAACCTACCGAAAGGACAGGGTGGTACTGAAGCTTTCTTT.

This clone was observed a few times. V and J are TRBV11-3 and TRBJ2-3; weak D call: TRBD1 (6 bases). V shed 7 bases and J shed 8 bases, with 13 bases lying between them. The CDR3 extends over 12 amino acids. Germline V gene data show CDR1 as SGHNT and CDR2 as YENEEA. The CDR3 bases are TGTGCCAGCAAGGGCCGAGGGGGTACGCAGTATTTT. Protein: CASKGRGGTQYF.

The V call is TRBV3-1 (or the pseudogene TRBV3-2), the J call TRBJ2-7; 9 nucleotides agree with TRBD2. V was clipped by 4 bases and J by 2 bases; unmatched bases: 6. The CDR3 is 15 amino acids. Germline V gives CDR1 LGHDT, CDR2 YNNKEL (reference sequence). The CDR3: CASSLTSGQAYEQYF. CDR3 nucleotide sequence: TGTGCCAGCAGCCTCACTAGCGGGCAAGCCTACGAGCAGTACTTC.